These T cell receptor beta chains were read from a single sample in a study of blood T cell repertoires in COVID-19. The protocol was immunoSEQ multiplex PCR, while the TCRdb copy is restricted to in-frame clones and leaves out a portion. The data hold about 130,000 clones, with around 87% observed a single time. The sample was peripheral blood. The receptors were gathered from an older woman with acute or convalescent COVID-19. Each CDR3 is given with its conserved first and last residue. D genes are given only for firm matches. Some rows mark clone size as missing; the rest say once, few, many or name a class of expanded clone.

clone_size d_call j_call v_call cdr3_aa cdr3_nt
NA NA TRBJ2-2 TRBV6-2/TRBV6-3 CASSSPLRDTGELFF TGTGCCAGCAGTTCCCCCCTACGCGACACCGGGGAGCTGTTTTTT
NA NA TRBJ2-2 TRBV19 CASKAQGGTGELFF TGTGCCAGTAAGGCCCAGGGAGGCACCGGGGAGCTGTTTTTT
NA NA TRBJ1-5 TRBV10-3 CAIGPSEGPQHF TGTGCCATTGGACCTAGCGAAGGGCCCCAGCATTTT
few TRBD2 TRBJ2-3 TRBV7-6 CASSATLAGGSAVGTDTQYF TGTGCCAGCAGCGCGACACTAGCGGGAGGATCAGCGGTTGGCACAGATACGCAGTATTTT
once NA TRBJ2-5 TRBV5-4 CASSPHRDQETQYF TGTGCCAGCAGCCCCCACAGGGACCAAGAGACCCAGTACTTC
NA NA TRBJ1-1 TRBV3-1/TRBV3-2 CASSQTFNTEAFF TGTGCCAGCAGCCAGACATTTAACACTGAAGCTTTCTTT
NA NA TRBJ1-5 TRBV2 CASSESAYSNQPQHF TGTGCCAGCAGTGAAAGCGCGTATAGCAATCAGCCCCAGCATTTT
NA NA TRBJ2-2 TRBV27 CASKTQTTGELFF TGTGCCAGCAAGACCCAGACTACCGGGGAGCTGTTTTTT
NA NA TRBJ2-1 TRBV2 CASSDPDTGQFF TGTGCCAGCAGTGACCCGGACACCGGGCAGTTCTTC
NA NA TRBJ2-5 TRBV5-1 CASSLRDTQETQYF TGCGCCAGCAGCTTGAGAGACACCCAAGAGACCCAGTACTTC
NA NA TRBJ1-2 TRBV30 CAWSVASGVVGYTF TGTGCCTGGAGTGTAGCTTCAGGGGTTGTTGGCTACACCTTC
NA NA TRBJ2-2 TRBV3-1/TRBV3-2 CASSHLNTGELFF TGTGCCAGCAGCCACCTTAACACCGGGGAGCTGTTTTTT
NA TRBD1 TRBJ1-3 TRBV5-6 CASSGTGLSGNTIYF TGTGCCAGCAGCGGGACAGGTTTATCTGGAAACACCATATATTTT
NA NA TRBJ1-1 TRBV12-3/TRBV12-4 CASRNLRGTAFF TGTGCCAGCAGAAACCTGCGCGGGACGGCTTTCTTT
once TRBD1 TRBJ1-5 TRBV28 CASSLSTGAGPSPQHF TGTGCCAGCAGCCTTTCAACAGGGGCTGGGCCGTCGCCCCAGCATTTT
NA NA TRBJ1-2 TRBV28 CASRLNPIYGYTF TGTGCCAGCAGACTCAATCCTATCTATGGCTACACCTTC
NA TRBD1 TRBJ2-1 TRBV10-3 CAISNDRGQHNEQFF TGTGCCATCAGTAATGACAGGGGGCAACACAATGAGCAGTTCTTC
NA NA TRBJ2-3 TRBV5-1 CASSLALRARGTQYF TGCGCCAGCAGCTTGGCCCTGCGGGCTCGTGGTACGCAGTATTTT
NA NA TRBJ2-7 TRBV28 CASSLWSEYEQYF TGTGCCAGCAGTTTGTGGAGCGAATACGAGCAGTACTTC
NA NA TRBJ2-3 TRBV6-1 CASSDPGGRSIQGTDTQYF TGTGCCAGCAGTGATCCTGGGGGGAGATCCATACAGGGCACAGATACGCAGTATTTT
NA NA TRBJ1-2 TRBV4-1 CASSQEATVNAGYTF TGCGCCAGCAGCCAAGAAGCCACAGTAAACGCAGGCTACACCTTC
NA TRBD1 TRBJ1-6 TRBV7-9 CASSLVLSGTGVLSPLHF TGTGCCAGCAGCTTAGTTCTGAGTGGGACAGGGGTACTTTCACCCCTCCACTTT
NA TRBD2 TRBJ2-7 TRBV3-1/TRBV3-2 CASSQGSGRFPREQYF TGTGCCAGCAGCCAGGGTAGCGGGAGATTCCCTCGCGAGCAGTACTTC
NA NA TRBJ2-7 TRBV9 CASSVGTEVPYEQYF TGTGCCAGCAGCGTAGGGACAGAAGTCCCCTACGAGCAGTACTTC
NA NA TRBJ2-5 TRBV5-1 CASSLALAVHGEYF TGCGCCAGCAGCTTGGCCCTGGCCGTCCACGGGGAGTACTTC
NA NA TRBJ1-3 TRBV28 CASSSPNGGTGNTIYF TGTGCCAGCAGTAGCCCCAATGGGGGGACTGGAAACACCATATATTTT
NA TRBD1 TRBJ1-5 TRBV27 CASSPSVGQVDQPQHF TGTGCCAGCAGTCCCTCGGTCGGACAGGTAGATCAGCCCCAGCATTTT
NA TRBD1 TRBJ1-4 TRBV7-9 CASSLMAGGEKLFF TGTGCCAGCAGCTTAATGGCAGGGGGTGAAAAACTGTTTTTT
NA NA TRBJ2-7 TRBV6-1 CASSEAPGFPLWF TGTGCCAGCAGTGAAGCGCCGGGGTTTCCCCTTTGGTTC
NA NA TRBJ1-1 TRBV19 CASTRGPNTEAFF TGTGCCAGTACGCGGGGTCCGAACACTGAAGCTTTCTTT